This T cell receptor (beta chain) comes out of a study of cytomegalovirus exposure and HLA in healthy donors. 60 Vbeta and 13 Jbeta primers were used in PCR. The method was immunoSEQ multiplex PCR; TCRdb's version includes in-frame clones alone and lacks a portion of them. This table has some 120,000 clones, 74% appearing once. The V and J ends lost 5 bases and 2 bases respectively, with 13 bases between them. The CDR3 runs to 15 residues. Germline V lookup: CDR1 MNHEY, CDR2 SMNVEV (reference sequence). Only a few counts were recorded for this clone. Its target is not known. Whole-study findings and limits: A later analysis linked a missense DCLRE1C variant to TCR beta V- and J-gene trimming. Exclusion applied to some V segments, including TRBV6-2 and TRBV6-3, as they were indistinguishable. According to a later analysis, donors in an Asian-associated ancestry cluster reportedly had fewer N-insertions than the 666-donor mean. The authors considered a cluster of highly shared sequence variants likely to be a sequencing artifact.

Sequencing was performed on PBMCs. The TCR comes from a middle-aged man in good health and CMV-seropositive. The chain links TRBV27 to TRBJ1-5; tentative D call: TRBD1 (6 bases). The chain's CDR3 is CASSPPGVGNQPQHF. In nucleotides, the CDR3 is TGTGCCAGCAGTCCCCCAGGGGTGGGCAATCAGCCCCAGCATTTT.